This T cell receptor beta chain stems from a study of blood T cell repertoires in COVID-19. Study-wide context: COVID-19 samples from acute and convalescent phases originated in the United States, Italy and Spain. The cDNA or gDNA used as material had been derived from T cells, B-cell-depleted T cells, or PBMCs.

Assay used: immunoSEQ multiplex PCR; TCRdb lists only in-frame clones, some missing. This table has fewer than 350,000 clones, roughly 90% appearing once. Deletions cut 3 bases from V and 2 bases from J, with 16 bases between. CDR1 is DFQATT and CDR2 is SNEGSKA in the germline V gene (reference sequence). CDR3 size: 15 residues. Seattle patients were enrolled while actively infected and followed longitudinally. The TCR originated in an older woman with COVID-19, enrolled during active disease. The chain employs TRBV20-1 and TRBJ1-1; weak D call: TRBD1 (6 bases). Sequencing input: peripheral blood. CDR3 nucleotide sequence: TGCAGTGCTAGTGGAGGGGGGACTACCAACACTGAAGCTTTCTTT. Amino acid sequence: CSASGGGTTNTEAFF.